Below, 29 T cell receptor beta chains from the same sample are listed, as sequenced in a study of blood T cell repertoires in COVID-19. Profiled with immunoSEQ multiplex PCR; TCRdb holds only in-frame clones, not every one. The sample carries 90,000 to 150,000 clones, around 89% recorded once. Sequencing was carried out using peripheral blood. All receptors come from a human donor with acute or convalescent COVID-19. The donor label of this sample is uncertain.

CDR3 bases: TGTGCCAGCAGCCAGGTTACGACTGGAAACACCATATATTTT. The encoded protein is CASSQVTTGNTIYF. The rearrangement joins TRBV5-8 to TRBJ1-3; no reliable D call. CDR1 is SGHTS and CDR2 is YDEGEE in the germline V gene. This CDR3 region has 14 residues. Deletions cut 4 bases from V and 2 bases from J, with 10 bases between.

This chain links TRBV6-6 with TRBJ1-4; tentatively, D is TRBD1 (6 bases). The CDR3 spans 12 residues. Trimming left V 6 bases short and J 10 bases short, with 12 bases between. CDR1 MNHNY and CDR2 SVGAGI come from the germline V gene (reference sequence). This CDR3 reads CASRTGGGKLFF. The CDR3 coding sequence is TGTGCCAGCAGGACGGGGGGCGGAAAACTGTTTTTT.

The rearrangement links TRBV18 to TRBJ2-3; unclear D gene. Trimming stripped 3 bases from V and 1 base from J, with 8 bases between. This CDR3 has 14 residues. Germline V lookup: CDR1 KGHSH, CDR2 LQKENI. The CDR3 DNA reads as TGTGCCAGCTCACCCTACTCGGGCACAGATACGCAGTATTTT. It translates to CASSPYSGTDTQYF.

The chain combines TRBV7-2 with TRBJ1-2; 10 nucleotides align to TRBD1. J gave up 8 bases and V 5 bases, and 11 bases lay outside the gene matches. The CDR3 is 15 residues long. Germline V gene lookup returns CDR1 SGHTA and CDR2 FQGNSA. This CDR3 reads CASSIRTGGIEGYTF. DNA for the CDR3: TGTGCCAGCAGCATCCGGACAGGGGGGATTGAGGGCTACACCTTC.

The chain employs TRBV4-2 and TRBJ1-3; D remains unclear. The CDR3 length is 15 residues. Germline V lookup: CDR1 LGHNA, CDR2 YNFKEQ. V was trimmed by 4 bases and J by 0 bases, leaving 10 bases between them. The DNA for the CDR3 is TGTGCCAGCAGCCCAAGACTGATCTCTGGAAACACCATATATTTT. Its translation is CASSPRLISGNTIYF.

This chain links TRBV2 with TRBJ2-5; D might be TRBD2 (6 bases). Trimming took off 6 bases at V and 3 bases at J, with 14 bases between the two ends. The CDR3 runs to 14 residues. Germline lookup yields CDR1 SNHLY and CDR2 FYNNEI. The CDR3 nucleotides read TGTGCCAGCAGACGAGGAATAGCGGAAGAGACCCAGTACTTC. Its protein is CASRRGIAEETQYF.

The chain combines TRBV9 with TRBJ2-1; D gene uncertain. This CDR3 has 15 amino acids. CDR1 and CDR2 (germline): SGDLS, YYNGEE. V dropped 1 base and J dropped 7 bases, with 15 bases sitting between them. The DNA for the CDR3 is TGTGCCAGCAGCGTATCCCCCGAAGCTGAGAATGAGCAGTTCTTC. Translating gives CASSVSPEAENEQFF.

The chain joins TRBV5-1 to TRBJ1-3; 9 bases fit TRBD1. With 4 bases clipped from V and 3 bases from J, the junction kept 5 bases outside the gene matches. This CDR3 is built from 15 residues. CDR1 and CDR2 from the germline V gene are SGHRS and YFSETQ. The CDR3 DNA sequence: TGCGCCAGCAGCGCCACAGGGGGCGTTGGAAACACCATATATTTT. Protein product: CASSATGGVGNTIYF. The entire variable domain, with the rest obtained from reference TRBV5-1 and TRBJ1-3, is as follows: KAGVTQTPRYLIKTRGQQVTLSCSPISGHRSVSWYQQTPGQGLQFLFEYFSETQRNKGNFPGRFSGRQFSNSRSEMNVSTLELGDSALYLCASSATGGVGNTIYFGEGSWLTVV.

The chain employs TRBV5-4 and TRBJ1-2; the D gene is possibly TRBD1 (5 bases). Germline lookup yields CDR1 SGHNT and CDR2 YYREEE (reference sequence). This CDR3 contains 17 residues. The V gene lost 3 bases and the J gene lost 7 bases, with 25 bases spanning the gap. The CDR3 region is CASSSPNSRAGRGGYTF. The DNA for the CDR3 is TGTGCCAGCAGCTCCCCGAACTCCAGGGCTGGTAGGGGTGGCTACACCTTC.

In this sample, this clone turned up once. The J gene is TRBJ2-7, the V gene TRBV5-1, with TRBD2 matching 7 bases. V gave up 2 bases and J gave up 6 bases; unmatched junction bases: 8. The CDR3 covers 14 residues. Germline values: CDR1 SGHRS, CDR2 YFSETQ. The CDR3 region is CASSLPGTGGEQYF. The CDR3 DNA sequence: TGCGCCAGCAGCTTACCAGGGACGGGGGGCGAGCAGTACTTC.

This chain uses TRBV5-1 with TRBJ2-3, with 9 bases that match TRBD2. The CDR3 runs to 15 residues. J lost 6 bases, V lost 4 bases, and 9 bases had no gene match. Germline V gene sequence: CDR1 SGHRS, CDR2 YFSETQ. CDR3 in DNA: TGCGCCAGCAGCCTCCCCCTAGCGGGGTCTGATACGCAGTATTTT. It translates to CASSLPLAGSDTQYF. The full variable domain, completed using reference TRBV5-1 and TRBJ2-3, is KAGVTQTPRYLIKTRGQQVTLSCSPISGHRSVSWYQQTPGQGLQFLFEYFSETQRNKGNFPGRFSGRQFSNSRSEMNVSTLELGDSALYLCASSLPLAGSDTQYFGPGTRLTVL.

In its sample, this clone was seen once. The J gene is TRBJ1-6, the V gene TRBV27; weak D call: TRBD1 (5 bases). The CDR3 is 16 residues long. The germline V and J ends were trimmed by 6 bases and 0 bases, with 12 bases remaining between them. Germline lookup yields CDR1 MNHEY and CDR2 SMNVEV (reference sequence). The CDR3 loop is CASRTALSSYNSPLHF. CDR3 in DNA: TGTGCCAGCAGGACAGCCCTAAGCTCCTATAATTCACCCCTCCACTTT.

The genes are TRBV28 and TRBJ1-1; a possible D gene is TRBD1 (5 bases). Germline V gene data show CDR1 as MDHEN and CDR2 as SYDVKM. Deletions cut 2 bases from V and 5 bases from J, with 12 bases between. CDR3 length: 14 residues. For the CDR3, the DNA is TGTGCCAGCAGTTTACAGGGTACGGATACTGAAGCTTTCTTT. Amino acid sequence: CASSLQGTDTEAFF.

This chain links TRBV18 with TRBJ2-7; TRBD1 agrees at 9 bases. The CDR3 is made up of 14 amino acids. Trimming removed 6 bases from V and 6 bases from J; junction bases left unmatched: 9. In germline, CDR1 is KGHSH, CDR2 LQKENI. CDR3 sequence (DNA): TGTGCCAGCTCTCGGACAGGGGAAATATCCGAGCAGTACTTC. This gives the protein CASSRTGEISEQYF.

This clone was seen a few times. The CDR3: CASSSTGTEAYEQYF. The CDR3 DNA follows: TGTGCCAGCAGCTCAACCGGGACAGAAGCCTACGAGCAGTACTTC. The chain has TRBV5-5 and TRBJ2-7; 7 bases fit TRBD1. CDR1 is SGHKS, CDR2 YYEKEE, per germline (reference sequence). CDR3 size: 15 residues. The V gene end was trimmed by 3 bases and the J gene end by 2 bases; junction bases not matched to a gene: 8.

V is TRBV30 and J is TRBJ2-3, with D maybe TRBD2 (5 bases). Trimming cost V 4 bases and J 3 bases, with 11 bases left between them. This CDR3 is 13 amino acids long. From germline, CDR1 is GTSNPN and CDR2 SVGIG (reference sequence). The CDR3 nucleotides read TGTGCCTGGAATGTAGGAGGTACAGATACGCAGTATTTT. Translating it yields CAWNVGGTDTQYF.

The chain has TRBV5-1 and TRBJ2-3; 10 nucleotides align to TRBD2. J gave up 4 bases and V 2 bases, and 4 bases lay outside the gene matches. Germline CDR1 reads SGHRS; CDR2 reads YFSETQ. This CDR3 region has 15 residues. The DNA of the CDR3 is TGCGCCAGCAGCTTTTCTAGCGGGAGTGCAGATACGCAGTATTTT. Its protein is CASSFSSGSADTQYF.

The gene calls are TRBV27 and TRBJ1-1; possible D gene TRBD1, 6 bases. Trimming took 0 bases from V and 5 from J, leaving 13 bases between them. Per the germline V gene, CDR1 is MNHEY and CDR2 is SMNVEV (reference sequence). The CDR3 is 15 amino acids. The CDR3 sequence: CASSLSPQGRTEAFF. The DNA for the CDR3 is TGTGCCAGCAGTTTATCCCCACAGGGTAGGACTGAAGCTTTCTTT.

CDR3 protein: CASSLFSGGNNSPLHF. CDR3 sequence (DNA): TGTGCCAGCAGCTTATTTTCGGGGGGCAATAATTCACCCCTCCACTTT. The chain uses TRBV7-2 and TRBJ1-6; D perhaps matches TRBD1 (6 bases). CDR1 SGHTA and CDR2 FQGNSA come from the germline V gene. The CDR3 extends over 16 amino acids. The V end lost 2 bases, the J end lost 5 bases, and 13 bases lay between the germline ends.

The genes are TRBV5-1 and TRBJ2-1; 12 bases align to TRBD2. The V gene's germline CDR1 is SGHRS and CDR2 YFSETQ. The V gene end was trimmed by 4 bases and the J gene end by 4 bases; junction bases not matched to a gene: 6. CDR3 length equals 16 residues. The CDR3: CASSAELAGGYNEQFF. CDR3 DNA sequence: TGCGCCAGCAGCGCGGAACTAGCGGGGGGATACAATGAGCAGTTCTTC.

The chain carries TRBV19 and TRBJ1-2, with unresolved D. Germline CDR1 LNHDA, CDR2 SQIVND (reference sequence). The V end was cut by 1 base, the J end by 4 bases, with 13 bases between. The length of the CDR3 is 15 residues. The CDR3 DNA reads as TGTGCCAGTAGTATAGGTGATCCGGGGTCCTATGGCTACACCTTC. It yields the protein CASSIGDPGSYGYTF.

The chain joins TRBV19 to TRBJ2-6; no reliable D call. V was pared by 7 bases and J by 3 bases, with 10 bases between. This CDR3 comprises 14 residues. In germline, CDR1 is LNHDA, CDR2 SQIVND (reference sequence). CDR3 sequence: CASTVWYGANVLTF. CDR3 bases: TGTGCCAGTACGGTTTGGTATGGGGCCAACGTCCTGACTTTC.

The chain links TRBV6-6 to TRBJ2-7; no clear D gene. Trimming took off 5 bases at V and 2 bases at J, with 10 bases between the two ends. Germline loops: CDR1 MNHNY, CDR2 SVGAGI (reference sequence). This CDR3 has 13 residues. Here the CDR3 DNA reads TGTGCCAGCAGTCGAGACAAGACCTACGAGCAGTACTTC. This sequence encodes CASSRDKTYEQYF.

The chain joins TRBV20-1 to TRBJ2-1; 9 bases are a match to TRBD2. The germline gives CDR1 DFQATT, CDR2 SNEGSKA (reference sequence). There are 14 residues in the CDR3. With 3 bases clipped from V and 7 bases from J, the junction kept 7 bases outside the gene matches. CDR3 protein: CSASGGGAKNEQFF. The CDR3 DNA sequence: TGCAGTGCTAGTGGCGGGGGGGCAAAGAATGAGCAGTTCTTC.

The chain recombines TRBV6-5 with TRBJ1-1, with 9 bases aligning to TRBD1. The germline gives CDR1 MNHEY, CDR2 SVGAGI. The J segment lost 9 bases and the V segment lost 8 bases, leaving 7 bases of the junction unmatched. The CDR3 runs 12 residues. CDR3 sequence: CASADRGNKAFF. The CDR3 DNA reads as TGTGCCAGCGCAGACAGGGGGAACAAAGCTTTCTTT.

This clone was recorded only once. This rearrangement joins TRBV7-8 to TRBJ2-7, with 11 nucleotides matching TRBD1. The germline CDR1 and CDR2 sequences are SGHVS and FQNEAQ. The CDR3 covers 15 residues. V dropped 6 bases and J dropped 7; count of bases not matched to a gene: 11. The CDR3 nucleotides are TGTGCCAGCAGACCCCCCGGACAGGGGGCGAGGGAGCAGTACTTC. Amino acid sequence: CASRPPGQGAREQYF. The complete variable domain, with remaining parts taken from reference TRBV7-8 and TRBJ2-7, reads GAGVSQSPRYKVAKRGQDVALRCDPISGHVSLFWYQQALGQGPEFLTYFQNEAQLDKSGLPSDRFFAERPEGSVSTLKIQRTQQEDSAVYLCASRPPGQGAREQYFGPGTRLTVT.

CDR3 bases: TGTGCCAGCAGCCCCAGGACTAGCGGGAGAATAGATGAGCAGTTCTTC. Translated: CASSPRTSGRIDEQFF. This chain connects TRBV11-3 to TRBJ2-1; 13 bases are a match to TRBD2. The J segment lost 8 bases and the V segment lost 5 bases, leaving 9 bases of the junction unmatched. The CDR3 loop spans 16 amino acids. The germline CDR1 and CDR2 sequences are SGHNT and YENEEA.

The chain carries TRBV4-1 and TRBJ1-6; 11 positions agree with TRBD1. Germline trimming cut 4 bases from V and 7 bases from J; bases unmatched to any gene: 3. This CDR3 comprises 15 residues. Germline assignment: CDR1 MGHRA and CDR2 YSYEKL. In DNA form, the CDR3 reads TGCGCCAGCAGCCCTCGGACAGGGGGCAATTCACCCCTCCACTTT. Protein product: CASSPRTGGNSPLHF.

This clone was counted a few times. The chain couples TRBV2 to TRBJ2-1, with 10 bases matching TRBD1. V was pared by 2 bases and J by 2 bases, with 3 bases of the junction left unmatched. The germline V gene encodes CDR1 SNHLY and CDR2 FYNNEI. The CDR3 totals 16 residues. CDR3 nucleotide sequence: TGTGCCAGCAGTGAACGACAGGGGGCTGCCTACAATGAGCAGTTCTTC. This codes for CASSERQGAAYNEQFF.